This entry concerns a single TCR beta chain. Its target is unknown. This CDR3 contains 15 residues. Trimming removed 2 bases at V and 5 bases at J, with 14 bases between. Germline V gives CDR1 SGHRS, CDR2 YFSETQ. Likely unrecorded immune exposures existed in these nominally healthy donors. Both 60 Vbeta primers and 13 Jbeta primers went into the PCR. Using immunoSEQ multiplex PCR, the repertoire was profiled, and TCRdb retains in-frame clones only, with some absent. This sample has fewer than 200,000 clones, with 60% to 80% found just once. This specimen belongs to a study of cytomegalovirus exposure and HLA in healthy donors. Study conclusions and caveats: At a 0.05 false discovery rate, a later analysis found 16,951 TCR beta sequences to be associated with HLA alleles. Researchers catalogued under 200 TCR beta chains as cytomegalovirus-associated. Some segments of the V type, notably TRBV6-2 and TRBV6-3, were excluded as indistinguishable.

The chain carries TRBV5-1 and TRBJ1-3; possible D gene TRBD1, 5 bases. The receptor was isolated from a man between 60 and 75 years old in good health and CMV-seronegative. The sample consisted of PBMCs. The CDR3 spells CASSFGTPGRNTIYF. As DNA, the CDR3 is TGCGCCAGCAGCTTTGGCACCCCAGGGCGAAACACCATATATTTT.